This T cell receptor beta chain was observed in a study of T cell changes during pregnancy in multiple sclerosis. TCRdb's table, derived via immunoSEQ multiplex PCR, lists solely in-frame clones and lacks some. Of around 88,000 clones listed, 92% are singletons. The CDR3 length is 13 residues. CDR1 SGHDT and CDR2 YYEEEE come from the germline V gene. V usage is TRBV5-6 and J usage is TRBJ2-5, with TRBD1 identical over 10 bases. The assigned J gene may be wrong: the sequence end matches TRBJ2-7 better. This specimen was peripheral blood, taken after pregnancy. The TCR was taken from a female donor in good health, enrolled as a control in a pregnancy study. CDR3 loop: CASLGQGTYEQYF. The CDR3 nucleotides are TGTGCCAGCTTGGGACAGGGGACCTACGAGCAGTACTTC.